These T cell receptor beta chains were read from a single sample in a study of cytomegalovirus exposure and HLA in healthy donors. Measured with immunoSEQ multiplex PCR; TCRdb has only the in-frame clones, and not every one. Found here are more than 95,000 clones, 75% to 85% of them singletons; the top ten hold approximately 9%. Sequenced sample: PBMCs. These receptors were collected from a man aged 30 to 39 in good health and CMV-seropositive. The conserved cysteine and the conserved F or W are not part of the CDR3 here. The order of the fields is clone size, V gene, J gene, CDR3 protein. The listing skips clone size in some rows; elsewhere it reads once, few, many or a size class.

-,TRBV19,TRBJ2-1,ASSMGSIYNEQF
-,TRBV6-1,TRBJ1-1,ASSAGTGVSEAF
-,TRBV5-1,TRBJ1-3,ASSSLQGARGNTIY
once,TRBV29-1,TRBJ2-7,SVTRSGLLGEQY
-,TRBV30,TRBJ2-7,AWSETDNGQY
-,TRBV4-2,TRBJ2-5,ASSQELGAGETQY
-,TRBV10-1,TRBJ2-2,ASSGAGQPTGELF
-,TRBV5-1,TRBJ2-7,ASSWKDRTSYEQY
few,TRBV7-2,TRBJ1-2,ASSTTPGPYGYT
-,TRBV9,TRBJ2-4,ASSVNRVGENIQY
-,TRBV6-4,TRBJ2-7,ASSPTGLTYEQY
-,TRBV27,TRBJ1-2,ASRPLGRTNYGYT
once,TRBV5-1,TRBJ1-2,ASSFYGTGDLGYT
-,TRBV18,TRBJ1-5,ASSPVGPGPVGNQPQH
-,TRBV9,TRBJ2-3,ASSVGGGSTDTQY
-,TRBV7-9,TRBJ2-7,ASSPTPGQGVPYEQY
-,TRBV7-9,TRBJ2-5,ASSFAGSQETQY
-,TRBV10-3,TRBJ1-1,AISEPARGMNTEAF
once,TRBV5-1,TRBJ1-2,ASSLALDNGVYT
once,TRBV9,TRBJ1-2,ASTTGGGKGYT
-,TRBV6-1,TRBJ1-5,ASRTIGQGNQPQH
-,TRBV28,TRBJ2-3,ASSTSGGSDTQY
-,TRBV29-1,TRBJ2-5,SVEPQLQETQY
-,TRBV5-1,TRBJ2-7,ASSLGPTGTQNEQY
-,TRBV7-2,TRBJ1-2,ASSLEVGQYYGYT
once,TRBV10-3,TRBJ2-7,AISDPGGSYEQY
-,TRBV6-1,TRBJ1-3,ASSGLGTGISGNTIY
-,TRBV6-6,TRBJ1-1,ASSPGRRAEAF
-,TRBV7-7,TRBJ2-5,ASSSRVGGHRETQY
once,TRBV9,TRBJ2-7,ASSGVRGYEQY
few,TRBV2,TRBJ1-3,ASKRRDSGNTIY
-,TRBV11-1,TRBJ2-6,ASSHPRNRGARGANGLT
-,TRBV6-5,TRBJ1-2,ASSYQDRPGGYT
-,TRBV11-1,TRBJ2-3,ASSSPERSTDTQY
few,TRBV6-5,TRBJ1-1,ASRQGDTEAF
-,TRBV29-1,TRBJ1-3,SVQTGTGNTIY
few,TRBV2,TRBJ1-3,ASSEELAGTTIY
few,TRBV29-1,TRBJ2-5,SVERSRQGMPQETQY
-,TRBV2,TRBJ1-2,ASSEDRGHGYT
-,TRBV18,TRBJ2-5,ASSPQTGAETQY
-,TRBV5-6,TRBJ1-5,ASSSTGNYQPQH
-,TRBV11-2,TRBJ1-1,ASSLVPSVPTEAF
few,TRBV2,TRBJ2-1,ASSEPERGGVNEQF
-,TRBV7-7,TRBJ1-5,ASSPDRDQPQH
-,TRBV2,TRBJ2-3,ASSTLAFSTDTQY
-,TRBV5-1,TRBJ1-1,ASSLEVTGTNTEAF
-,TRBV28,TRBJ2-1,ASRRDRAYNEQF
once,TRBV9,TRBJ2-3,ASSVSVSTDTQY
-,TRBV5-6,TRBJ2-7,ASSHQREQY
-,TRBV5-1,TRBJ1-2,ASSMGGTGELNGYT
-,TRBV29-1,TRBJ1-5,SASGGNQPQH
-,TRBV11-2,TRBJ2-2,ASSLALSYGELF
-,TRBV6-1,TRBJ1-3,ASSERESSGNTIY
-,TRBV6-5,TRBJ2-5,ASSSPRRGNRETQY
-,TRBV5-1,TRBJ1-1,ASSSVQGLNTEAF
-,TRBV27,TRBJ2-2,ASSGLEGTGELF
-,TRBV2,TRBJ2-6,ASSAGGYSGANVLT